This T cell receptor beta chain was sequenced in a study of CD8 T cells in Susac syndrome (dated by TCRdb to between 2018 and 2021). Context from the whole study: Whether CD8+ T cell activation and differentiation in Susac syndrome was antigen driven was tested using repertoire sequencing. The study compared CD8+ T cell repertoire clonality among 11 to 12 healthy donors, 14 Susac syndrome patients and 15 or so multiple sclerosis patients. What the authors observed across the whole study: The number of individuals in the TCR sequencing and HLA analysis was recognized as being relatively small.

High-throughput TCR beta sequencing profiled peripheral blood CD8+ and CD4+ T cells from healthy donors, Susac syndrome patients and multiple sclerosis patients. The multiple sclerosis controls were treatment-naive patients who had stable or active relapsing-remitting disease and met the revised McDonald criteria. Bulk CD8+ and CD4+ T cells were purified by magnetic negative isolation, while CD8+ TEMRA cells were enriched using FACS. Blood was collected in EDTA tubes and processed within 24 hours, with PBMCs isolated through density gradient centrifugation. PBMCs intended for TCR sequencing were frozen in liquid nitrogen and were later thawed in a 37 degrees C water bath. Purity of sorted or isolated CD4+, CD8+ and CD8+ TEMRA cells was at least 90%. With regard to this clonotype: The specificity of this receptor is unknown. The input lacks base qualities; no much larger clone sits a single base away.

The CDR3 runs 16 amino acids, cysteine and phenylalanine included. This entry keeps only the CDR3 DNA: 48 bases, framed from base 1. The germline V gene encodes CDR1 LNHDA and CDR2 SQIVND (reference sequence). Trimmed from V: 2 bases; trimmed from J: 5 bases; junction bases lacking a gene match: 8. RNA was extracted using the RNeasy kit, and roughly 0.5 to 1 microgram was reverse transcribed with random hexamers. The immunoSEQ multiplex PCR assay, which covers 54 Vbeta and 13 Jbeta segments, was used to amplify TCR beta CDR3 regions. PCR amplification bias was corrected using a synthetic template baseline for primer optimization and computational correction. The paper's data handling went like this. Reads were assigned to V, D and J genes according to IMGT and analyzed in immunoSEQ Analyzer, with only productive sequences retained. Clonality was calculated as one minus the Shannon entropy normalized by log2 of the number of productive unique sequences. For each patient and control, public and private clones were evaluated among the 100 most prevalent clones. Susac-specific clones were defined as absent from healthy and MS cohorts, 1052 published viral clones and other ImmuneACCESS disease sequences. TCRdb itself trimmed the public reads at Q25 with fastp, ran MiXCR and retained productive beta chains. Each CDR3 protein appears once, grouped with its most common genes and DNA. The V and J calls and clone size come from TCRdb's table, not from the authors' own analysis. Present in this sample are about 300,000 distinct CDR3 sequences, roughly 85% of which were seen just once. Roughly 0.21% of the sample is in the top ten clones.

The clonotype was recovered from a human donor with multiple sclerosis. Recombination joined TRBV19 with TRBJ1-5; a stretch of 8 junction bases matches TRBD1. The sequenced sample was CD8+ T cells from PBMCs. The nucleotides are TGTGCCAGTAGTATAATCACAGGGGGGGTTGATCAGCCCCAGCATTTT. Its amino acids are CASSIITGGVDQPQHF.